The T cell receptor (beta chain) described here comes from a study of blood T cell repertoires in COVID-19. Overall study: The analysed material was cDNA or gDNA that came from T cells, B-cell-depleted T cells, or PBMCs.

In the original analysis: Estimates of nucleated cell counts were drawn from the amplification of reference gene primers. Method: immunoSEQ multiplex PCR; TCRdb's copy keeps in-frame clones and lacks some. V, J and clone size were drawn from that table, and D and trimming were deduced from the DNA. The sample gives 410,000 or so clones, around 89% of which show up once; 1.5% to 1.7% is in the top ten. Those enrolled in Seattle joined during active infection and were followed longitudinally afterward. The specimen was peripheral blood. The sequence was collected from a woman between 40 and 55 years old with COVID-19, enrolled during active disease.

The CDR3 region is CASSQQTSGIGGLGQYF. The CDR3 region has the DNA TGTGCCAGCAGCCAACAGACTAGCGGGATTGGAGGGCTGGGGCAGTACTTC. The chain joins TRBV7-2 to TRBJ2-7; 11 bases fit TRBD2. The V gene end was trimmed by 5 bases and the J gene end by 9 bases; junction bases not matched to a gene: 18. Germline CDR1 reads SGHTA; CDR2 reads FQGNSA. The CDR3 covers 17 residues.